The 28 T cell receptor beta chains reported below all come from one sample, sequenced in a study of blood T cell repertoires in COVID-19 (dated by TCRdb to about 2020). The method behind the library was the immunoSEQ multiplex PCR assay. Sourced from immuneACCESS, this table was stored by TCRdb with only in-frame sequences that have V and J called. A share of the clones is absent; for the studies checked, an unresolved V gene accounts for under half, and the remainder has no known explanation. The sample contains 55,000 to 80,000 clones, approximately 82% of them found a single time. Roughly 6% of the sample is in the top ten clones. The sample was peripheral blood. The source is a human donor in a cohort sampled during active COVID-19.

V is TRBV30 and J is TRBJ2-4; tentative D call: TRBD1 (6 bases). The germline V and J ends were trimmed by 2 bases and 9 bases, with 11 bases remaining between them. Germline V gene sequence: CDR1 GTSNPN, CDR2 SVGIG (reference sequence). The CDR3 totals 12 residues. The CDR3 spells CAWSSQGIIQYF. The DNA of the CDR3 is TGTGCCTGGAGTTCGCAGGGGATCATTCAGTACTTC. The whole variable domain, remainder taken from reference TRBV30 and TRBJ2-4, is SQTIHQWPATLVQPVGSPLSLECTVEGTSNPNLYWYRQAAGRGLQLLFYSVGIGQISSEVPQNLSASRPQDRQFILSSKKLLLSDSGFYLCAWSSQGIIQYFGAGTRLSVL.

The CDR3 bases are TGTGCCAGCAAATCGGGACAAGTCTACAATGAGCAGTTCTTC. It codes for CASKSGQVYNEQFF. This chain connects TRBV27 to TRBJ2-1; D may be TRBD1 (6 bases). Trimming pared 7 bases from V and 3 bases from J, leaving 13 bases between. Per germline, CDR1 MNHEY and CDR2 SMNVEV (reference sequence). The CDR3 length is 14 residues.

The chain employs TRBV9 and TRBJ2-7; D is undetermined. CDR1 and CDR2 (germline): SGDLS, YYNGEE. V was cut by 0 bases and J by 0 bases, with 10 bases left in between. CDR3 length: 15 amino acids. The CDR3 DNA follows: TGTGCCAGCAGCGTAGACTTTTTTAGCTCCTACGAGCAGTACTTC. Its protein product is CASSVDFFSSYEQYF.

The chain links TRBV6-1 to TRBJ1-1; tentative D call: TRBD1 (5 bases). CDR1 is MNHNS, CDR2 SASEGT, per germline. V was trimmed by 0 bases and J by 5 bases, leaving 13 bases between them. The CDR3 runs to 15 residues. The CDR3 nucleotides are TGTGCCAGCAGTGAAGCGGGGGGTTTTGGGACTGAAGCTTTCTTT. As protein: CASSEAGGFGTEAFF.

The genes are TRBV5-1 and TRBJ2-2; 7 bases map to TRBD2. Unmatched junction bases numbered 7, after V lost 7 bases and J lost 1 base. Germline assignment: CDR1 SGHRS and CDR2 YFSETQ. The length of the CDR3 is 15 residues. CDR3 sequence: CASGEGRRNTGELFF. For the CDR3, the DNA is TGCGCCAGCGGGGAGGGTCGGCGGAACACCGGGGAGCTGTTTTTT.

The chain couples TRBV6-5 to TRBJ2-7; TRBD2 matches 8 bases. The CDR3 sequence is 14 residues long. V shed 6 bases and J 5 bases; nucleotides not matched to a gene: 9. Germline CDR1 reads MNHEY; CDR2 reads SVGAGI. In DNA, the CDR3 is TGTGCCAGCAGCCCGACGGGAGGGAAGAACGAGCAGTACTTC. Translating gives CASSPTGGKNEQYF.

The CDR3 protein is CASSAGGIEAFF. CDR3 sequence (DNA): TGTGCCAGCAGTGCCGGGGGGATCGAAGCTTTCTTT. The gene calls are TRBV2 and TRBJ1-1; D perhaps matches TRBD1 (5 bases). Trimming left V 4 bases short and J 8 bases short, with 11 bases between. The CDR3 sequence is 12 residues long. Per germline, CDR1 SNHLY and CDR2 FYNNEI.

This chain links TRBV6-5 with TRBJ2-2; a possible D gene is TRBD2 (5 bases). V was clipped by 5 bases and J by 2 bases, with 9 bases between them. Germline V lookup: CDR1 MNHEY, CDR2 SVGAGI. The CDR3 runs to 14 residues. In nucleotides, the CDR3 is TGTGCCAGCAGTAGCGGCTATAACACCGGGGAGCTGTTTTTT. It specifies CASSSGYNTGELFF.

The chain links TRBV11-2 to TRBJ2-1, with D perhaps TRBD2 (6 bases). The V and J ends lost 5 bases and 1 base respectively, with 15 bases between them. Per the germline V gene, CDR1 is SGHAT and CDR2 is FQNNGV. This CDR3 spans 16 amino acids. The CDR3 region is CASSPRSGSSYNEQFF. The CDR3 region has the DNA TGTGCCAGCAGCCCGCGTAGCGGTTCGTCCTACAATGAGCAGTTCTTC. The full variable domain, completed using reference TRBV11-2 and TRBJ2-1, is EAGVAQSPRYKIIEKRQSVAFWCNPISGHATLYWYQQILGQGPKLLIQFQNNGVVDDSQLPKDRFSAERLKGVDSTLKIQPAKLEDSAVYLCASSPRSGSSYNEQFFGPGTRLTVL.

The chain combines TRBV3-1 (or the pseudogene TRBV3-2) with TRBJ2-5; tentatively, D is TRBD2 (7 bases). Per germline, CDR1 LGHDT and CDR2 YNNKEL (reference sequence). The CDR3 sequence is 15 residues long. V lost 5 bases, J lost 5 bases, and 18 bases lay in between. CDR3 amino acids: CASSSSRAGAETQYF. Written as DNA, the CDR3 is TGTGCCAGCAGCTCAAGTCGGGCGGGGGCCGAGACCCAGTACTTC.

The J gene is TRBJ1-4, the V gene TRBV28; TRBD1 might be the D (6 bases). Germline V gives CDR1 MDHEN, CDR2 SYDVKM. This CDR3 has 13 residues. V was cut by 4 bases and J by 8 bases, with 11 bases left in between. CDR3 nucleotide sequence: TGTGCCAGCAGTTGGGGAGGGGGGGAAAAACTGTTTTTT. Amino acids: CASSWGGGEKLFF.

The V call is TRBV6-2 or TRBV6-3, the J call TRBJ2-3, with TRBD2 matching over 14 bases. Unmatched junction bases numbered 6, after V lost 4 bases and J lost 6 bases. CDR1 and CDR2 (germline): MNHEY, SVGEGT. CDR3 length: 16 residues. The CDR3 coding sequence is TGTGCCAGCAGTTTATTGGGACTAGCGGGGGCGGATACGCAGTATTTT. Translation gives CASSLLGLAGADTQYF.

The rearrangement joins TRBV6-4 to TRBJ1-1; 8 bases are a match to TRBD1. After removal of 6 bases from V and 11 bases from J, the junction contained 5 bases not matched to a gene. This CDR3 is 11 amino acids long. Germline V gives CDR1 MRHNA, CDR2 SNTAGT. The CDR3 DNA sequence: TGTGCCAGCAGGACGGGACAGGTCGCTTTCTTT. Protein product: CASRTGQVAFF.

The V call is TRBV7-2, the J call TRBJ1-4; D perhaps matches TRBD1 (6 bases). Germline values: CDR1 SGHTA, CDR2 FQGNSA. The CDR3 contains 15 residues. Trimming shortened V by 2 bases and J by 8 bases, and 15 bases separated the two germline ends. In nucleotides, the CDR3 is TGTGCCAGCAGCTTATGGGGGCAACGAGGGGAAAAACTGTTTTTT. Translated: CASSLWGQRGEKLFF.

The genes are TRBV5-1 and TRBJ2-1; 11 nucleotides align to TRBD2. After removal of 4 bases from V and 4 bases from J, the junction contained 4 bases not matched to a gene. Germline V lookup: CDR1 SGHRS, CDR2 YFSETQ. The CDR3 has 15 amino acids. CDR3 coding DNA: TGCGCCAGCAGCCAGGGACTAGCGGATTACAATGAGCAGTTCTTC. It codes for CASSQGLADYNEQFF.

V is TRBV9 and J is TRBJ2-1, with 7 positions matching TRBD2. The germline V gene has CDR1 SGDLS and CDR2 YYNGEE. V lost 3 bases and J lost 0; bases outside the gene matches: 6. This CDR3 contains 16 residues. The chain's CDR3 is CASSELAAPSYNEQFF. The CDR3 region has the DNA TGTGCCAGCAGCGAGCTAGCGGCGCCCTCCTACAATGAGCAGTTCTTC.

This rearrangement joins TRBV30 to TRBJ1-5, with 7 nucleotides matching TRBD1. The junction had 6 bases not matched to a gene; V was cut back by 4 bases and J by 0 bases. This CDR3 comprises 15 residues. The germline CDR1 and CDR2 sequences are GTSNPN and SVGIG (reference sequence). DNA for the CDR3: TGTGCCTGGATTCTCGACAGGGATAGCAATCAGCCCCAGCATTTT. Amino acids: CAWILDRDSNQPQHF. The whole variable domain, filled in from reference TRBV30 and TRBJ1-5, reads SQTIHQWPATLVQPVGSPLSLECTVEGTSNPNLYWYRQAAGRGLQLLFYSVGIGQISSEVPQNLSASRPQDRQFILSSKKLLLSDSGFYLCAWILDRDSNQPQHFGDGTRLSIL.

This sequence joins TRBV10-3 and TRBJ2-3, with D perhaps TRBD2 (5 bases). The CDR3 sequence is 15 residues long. Trimming took off 6 bases at V and 1 base at J, with 14 bases between the two ends. Germline V gene sequence: CDR1 ENHRY, CDR2 SYGVKD. CDR3 sequence: CAIRASLQRTDTQYF. The CDR3 DNA reads TGTGCCATCAGGGCTAGCCTACAGCGCACAGATACGCAGTATTTT.

This clone has just one count. Other DNA sequences within the sample encode an identical CDR3. This chain's CDR3 is CASSLRGAGGGVIQYF. The CDR3 DNA reads TGTGCCAGCAGTTTAAGGGGCGCAGGGGGTGGAGTCATTCAGTACTTC. The genes are TRBV27 and TRBJ2-4, with TRBD1 matching 7 bases. CDR1 MNHEY and CDR2 SMNVEV come from the germline V gene (reference sequence). Germline trimming cut 2 bases from V and 9 bases from J; bases unmatched to any gene: 13. The CDR3 totals 16 residues.

The chain joins TRBV5-1 to TRBJ2-1; TRBD2 agrees at 8 bases. Germline V gene sequence: CDR1 SGHRS, CDR2 YFSETQ. V lost 6 bases, J lost 0 bases, and 5 bases stayed unmatched. This CDR3 comprises 15 residues. The CDR3 is CASKLAESSYNEQFF. CDR3 DNA: TGCGCCAGCAAACTAGCGGAGAGCTCCTACAATGAGCAGTTCTTC.

The chain employs TRBV12-5 and TRBJ2-7; the match to TRBD2 covers 7 bases. This CDR3 spans 20 amino acids. With V trimmed by 1 base and J by 2 bases, 20 bases remained unmatched. Germline loops: CDR1 LGHNT, CDR2 FRNRAP. The CDR3 nucleotides read TGTGCTAGTGGTTTGGCGACGCTTCCTTTAGGCGGGAGCCCCCCCTACGAGCAGTACTTC. Its translation is CASGLATLPLGGSPPYEQYF.

This clone was found once. The chain joins TRBV11-3 to TRBJ2-3, with TRBD2 matching over 7 bases. CDR3 length: 13 residues. Losses at the gene ends were 8 bases for V and 9 bases for J; bases not matched to a gene: 11. From germline, CDR1 is SGHNT and CDR2 YENEEA. CDR3: CASGASGGGTQYF. The DNA of the CDR3 is TGTGCCAGCGGAGCTAGCGGCGGAGGGACGCAGTATTTT.

The CDR3, as DNA: TGCGCCAGCAGCCTCGACTACACCGGCACAGATACGCAGTATTTT. Encoded protein: CASSLDYTGTDTQYF. The gene calls are TRBV4-1 and TRBJ2-3; weak D call: TRBD2 (5 bases). Trimming took 4 bases from V and 1 from J, leaving 12 bases between them. The CDR3 spans 15 residues. Germline CDR1 is MGHRA and CDR2 is YSYEKL.

This clone was counted a few times. The chain carries TRBV30 and TRBJ1-5, with 7 bases that match TRBD1. V dropped 3 bases and J dropped 2; count of bases not matched to a gene: 7. The germline gives CDR1 GTSNPN, CDR2 SVGIG (reference sequence). CDR3 length equals 15 residues. The CDR3 here is CAWREGGAGNQPQHF. CDR3 DNA sequence: TGTGCCTGGAGAGAAGGGGGCGCCGGCAATCAGCCCCAGCATTTT.

The chain joins TRBV6-5 to TRBJ1-5; D call uncertain. This CDR3 region has 13 residues. Germline-derived CDR1 and CDR2 are MNHEY and SVGAGI. V was cut by 8 bases and J by 7 bases, with 15 bases left in between. The CDR3 is CASGRGIGQPQHF. CDR3 in DNA: TGTGCCAGCGGGCGGGGTATTGGGCAGCCCCAGCATTTT.

This clone is categorized as medium-sized. The rearrangement uses TRBV6-5 and TRBJ1-5; 10 bases fit TRBD1. Trimming removed 6 bases from V and 4 bases from J; junction bases left unmatched: 6. From germline, CDR1 is MNHEY and CDR2 SVGAGI. The CDR3 sequence is 15 residues long. The CDR3, as DNA: TGTGCCAGCAGCCCCGGGACAGGGGAGAATCAGCCCCAGCATTTT. As protein: CASSPGTGENQPQHF.

The chain uses TRBV18 and TRBJ1-2, with D tentatively TRBD1 (5 bases). There are 12 residues in the CDR3. The germline V gene has CDR1 KGHSH and CDR2 LQKENI. Between the trimmed V and J ends, which lost 1 base and 9 bases, there was a span of 9 bases. The CDR3 DNA is TGTGCCAGCTCACCACGGGACTCAAGCTACACCTTC. Translated: CASSPRDSSYTF.

The rearrangement links TRBV5-4 to TRBJ2-1, with D possibly TRBD1 on 5 matching bases. V lost 4 bases and J 0 bases, leaving 14 bases between the germline ends. The germline gives CDR1 SGHNT, CDR2 YYREEE (reference sequence). The CDR3 extends over 16 amino acids. The CDR3, as DNA: TGTGCCAGCAGCCCAGGGCCGTCCAGCTCCTACAATGAGCAGTTCTTC. Translating it yields CASSPGPSSSYNEQFF.